This T cell receptor (beta chain) was identified in a study of cytomegalovirus exposure and HLA in healthy donors (dated by TCRdb to about 2017). For the study in its entirety: An earlier analysis of about 530 of the donors reported about 280 Gb of sequence data and 95 million to 140 million unique TCR beta sequences obtained from some 200 million T cells. An early release that covered roughly 600 HLA-typed donors contained approximately 300 gigabases of sequencing data and roughly 84 million unique TCR sequences. The genetic ancestry cluster associated with self-reported Caucasian donors included 65% to 90% of the 398 genotyped donors. The study aimed to test whether cataloging public T cell receptors could reveal signatures of past pathogen exposure. The T cell repertoires of 700 or so subjects were profiled by immunosequencing and related to cytomegalovirus serostatus. In addition to the first cohort of several hundred subjects, a separate validation cohort of over 90 different subjects was used. High-throughput TCR immunosequencing, statistical association of individual TCRs with disease status, and machine learning were combined to predict cytomegalovirus infection status. To study patterns of TCR occurrence, a later analysis re-analyzed previously published TCR beta repertoires from 600 to 750 donors and added high-resolution HLA genotyping. Rather than drawing on any new phenotypic data, the later analysis identified candidate immune exposures from TCR beta sequences and the way those sequences occurred across donors. An earlier analysis of 587 of the donors used high-throughput TCR beta sequencing to judge whether each TCR beta V gene segment behaved as functional or pseudogenic. Donor age, sex, ethnicity and CMV serostatus were collected together with the repertoire data. A later genetic analysis used genome-wide SNP genotypes for about three fifths of the roughly 700 donors, treating that subset as a discovery cohort. Every repertoire in the discovery cohort had been generated on one and the same sequencing platform. Both class I and class II loci were covered by HLA typing, at four-digit resolution. Typing coverage differed by locus: A, B, C, DRB1 and DQB1 were typed in roughly 620-630 donors, DQA1 in 500 to 550, DPA1 in 600 to 610, and DPB1 in approximately 450. Because of strong linkage in the cohort, a few DR-DQ haplotypes were treated as single units for association and clustering. On average, roughly 250,000 unique TCR beta nucleotide sequences were sequenced per donor among a few hundred genotyped donors of the cohort, with 15% to 20% of those sequences being non-productive. Summary of the overall study and its limitations: When HLA alleles, especially DR and DQ, strongly co-occurred, attributing TCR associations to individual alleles was difficult. In vitro tests confirmed that a few of the cytomegalovirus-associated TCR beta chains recognize cytomegalovirus antigens. The authors suggested that the approach could potentially be extended to other disease states and immunological phenotypes. The classifier was reported to diagnose cytomegalovirus status with high specificity and sensitivity in both the original and validation cohorts. Because counts were too low, seventeen rarely observed V segments, including chromosome 9 orphons, were excluded from the earlier analysis of 587 of the donors. Because the 87-base-pair reads could not distinguish some IMGT-functional V segments, including TRBV6-2 and TRBV6-3, those segments were excluded. Presence/absence analyses assumed roughly uniform sequencing depth across donors, an assumption that may not hold. In a later analysis, HLA-associated TCR beta chains showed more clonal expansion and lower generation probabilities than non-associated chains that were equally common. Correlated functional status among segregating V segments might be attributable to linkage disequilibrium, but an unknown experimental factor could not be ruled out. In the study, around 160 TCR beta chains were listed as associated with cytomegalovirus. In this cohort, only TCR beta chains were sequenced, and detectable features were limited by the absence of alpha or paired-chain data. In a later genetic analysis, fewer N-insertions in productive TCRs were reported among donors in an Asian-associated ancestry cluster than the approximately 670-donor mean. A later analysis associated 16,951 TCR beta sequences with specific HLA alleles at a false discovery rate of 0.05. A cluster of highly shared sequence variants was judged likely to be a technical artifact of the sequencing pipeline. According to a later analysis, parvovirus B19, influenza, CMV and Epstein-Barr virus appeared linked to several top co-occurrence clusters. V-gene and J-gene trimming of TCR beta chains was associated with a missense DCLRE1C variant in a later genetic analysis, and the association was replicated in an independent cohort. CMV serostatus was the only immune exposure information available for the cohort. According to a later analysis, most CMV-associated TCR beta chains appeared to be HLA-restricted, and the HLA associations seemed to be driven largely by CMV exposure. A further reported finding was that TCR beta sequences accurately predicted the HLA-A and HLA-B alleles for most subjects in the first cohort. According to a later analysis, TCR association rates differed among HLA loci, with DRB1 alleles showing the most associated TCRs and HLA-C alleles showing the fewest. In an earlier analysis of some 500 of the donors, most TCR beta V segments appeared in productive rearrangements about 90% or about 30% of the time, broadly matching IMGT annotations. While some public TCRs were present in many individuals, most TCR sequences turned up only very rarely across donors. Because HLA typing was unavailable for some donors at each locus, only the typed subset was used in association tests.

The cohort consisted of some 730 healthy bone marrow donors. Cohort members were all nominally healthy when sampled, although unrecorded immune exposures were likely present. The donor tested CMV seropositive, placing the donor among the approximately 290 seropositive members of the cohort. Each donor provided a peripheral blood sample, and peripheral blood mononuclear cells were used for TCR beta sequencing. The Qiagen DNeasy Blood Extraction Kit was used to extract genomic DNA from the blood cell samples. Looking up the germline V gene yields CDR1 MGHRA and CDR2 YSYEKL. The CDR3 starts with the cysteine, ends with the phenylalanine, and has 11 residues. The DNA shown is the 33-base CDR3, in frame from base 1. Relative to germline, V is 3 bases shorter and J is 7 bases shorter, with 4 bases between their ends. Library preparation was by the immunoSEQ multiplex PCR assay. For the multiplex PCR, a mixture combining 60 forward primers for TCR Vbeta segments and 13 reverse primers for TCR Jbeta segments was used. Amplification of the CDR3 region of rearranged TCR beta genes was performed with a multiplex PCR assay on genomic DNA. Amplified TCR beta libraries were sequenced as 87-base-pair reads on the Illumina HiSeq System. The original methods were these. In a later analysis, 70 million to 95 million unique TCR beta chains were counted across the 650 to 700 repertoires, and roughly 11 million of these chains were shared by at least two donors. Raw reads were error-corrected and collapsed into unique sequences with a nearest-neighbor algorithm that merged closely related sequences to remove PCR and sequencing errors. To assign V, D and J gene segments, CDR3 sequences were aligned to IMGT reference sequences. For a sequence to be retained, a match of at least six nucleotides to both a V gene segment and a J gene segment was required. A rearrangement was called productive if the CDR3 had no stop codons and remained in frame with V and J, and every other rearrangement was called non-productive. Following IMGT convention, CDR3 was defined as the stretch from the second conserved V-encoded cysteine to the conserved J-encoded phenylalanine. In an earlier analysis of 550 to 650 of the donors, sequences lacking an unambiguous match to a single V gene segment were excluded. In an earlier analysis of some 590 of the donors, V segments were called functional above 56.7% productive rearrangements and were called segregating when the between-donor standard deviation exceeded 5%. To diagnose cytomegalovirus status from the catalog of TCR beta chain sequences, a statistical classification framework was built. In a later analysis, TCR nucleotide sequences were compared against IMGT/GENE-DB human TR gene sequences so that V and J genes could be assigned. Using the TCRdist pipeline, a later analysis assigned CDR3 sequences along with most-parsimonious VDJ recombination scenarios. A later analysis defined each TCR beta chain by its CDR3 amino acid sequence plus V-gene family, and excluded reads lacking a unique V-gene family. To address suspected cross-contamination and a sequencing artifact, a later analysis removed 592 highly shared, low-generation-probability nucleotide sequences. In a later analysis, a clonal expansion index for each public chain was calculated from normalized within-repertoire ranks of inferred template counts. Generation probabilities in a later analysis came from a VDJ recombination model fitted to out-of-frame rearrangements, and those results were checked against IGoR. In a later analysis, hypergeometric tests were used to score TCR-TCR, TCR-HLA and TCR-CMV co-occurrence, with a repertoire-size bias correction applied to TCR pairs. False discovery rates were estimated in a later analysis by permuting HLA or CMV assignments 20 times. In a later analysis, co-occurring TCRs were grouped with DBSCAN, and TCRdist sequence similarity was added when clustering was performed within HLA-allele-positive subsets. Co-occurrence clustering excluded repertoires with fewer than 30,000 or more than 120,000 public chains, plus five with anomalous nucleotide sharing. This is the immuneACCESS table as TCRdb keeps it, with only in-frame sequences that have V and J called. A part of the clones is gone; compared with another copy, unresolved V genes explain less than half, and the rest is unexplained. That table is the source of V, J and clone size, and D and trimming were worked out from the DNA. In all, the sample holds more than 95,000 clones, and about 80% of those were seen once. More than 8% of the sample is in the top ten clones.

On this clone: The target of this receptor is not known. Base qualities were left out, and no much larger clone turns up one base away.

This TCR was sampled from a man aged 25-45 years in good health and CMV-seropositive. The material sequenced was PBMCs. The V gene is TRBV4-1 and the J gene is TRBJ2-1, with no D gene named confidently. Here the CDR3 is given as CASSHRNEQFF. At the DNA level, the sequence is TGCGCCAGCAGCCATAGAAATGAGCAGTTCTTC.